This TCR beta chain was identified during a study of shared clonotypes between healthy human individuals. V gave up 3 bases and J gave up 2 bases, with 13 bases separating them. Germline CDR1 is MGHRA and CDR2 is YSYEKL. This CDR3 region has 15 residues. Study results and limitations: Naive subsets tended to show greater estimated richness than memory subsets. Generation of non-shared clonotypes was less probable than generation of clonotypes shared by all four donors.

Naive CD4+ cells were CD45RA-selected; the remaining cells were memory. Regarding this clone: As yet, its antigen is unknown.

Original processing notes: As immunoSEQ supplied junction-only sequences (without quality scores), filtering differed. The method was immunoSEQ multiplex PCR; TCRdb's version includes in-frame clones alone and lacks a portion of them. V and J calls and clone size come straight from that table; D and trimming were deduced from the DNA. The data show fewer than 1.4 million clones, 75% to 80% seen once. The chain links TRBV4-1 to TRBJ1-1; D gene uncertain. This receptor was taken from a young man in good health. Some clones in this sample may be carry-over from other donors' samples. Material: memory CD4+ T cells from PBMCs. Subset given: CD45RA-negative fraction. CDR3 sequence: CASSQGELANTEAFF. In DNA form, the CDR3 reads TGCGCCAGCAGCCAGGGCGAATTGGCCAACACTGAAGCTTTCTTT.